Listed here is a single TCR beta chain. These data are taken from a study of T cell changes during pregnancy in multiple sclerosis. Libraries were prepared by immunoSEQ multiplex PCR; TCRdb keeps only in-frame clonotypes and omits some of them. The sample holds about 20,000 clones; roughly nine tenths are singletons and the top ten take 7%. This CDR3 has 14 amino acids. The germline CDR1 and CDR2 sequences are SGHTS and YDEGEE. V was clipped by 2 bases and J by 8 bases; unmatched bases: 7. The V gene is TRBV5-8, the J gene TRBJ2-1; 7 bases map to TRBD2. This clonotype originated in a female donor in good health, enrolled as a control in a pregnancy study. The sequencing used CD8+ T cells from peripheral blood mononuclear cells, collected in the third trimester of pregnancy. CDR3 DNA: TGTGCCAGCAGCTTCTGGGGGGGGAGGGATGAGCAGTTCTTC. This encodes CASSFWGGRDEQFF.